These 25 T cell receptor beta chains originate from one sample sequenced in a study of blood T cell repertoires in COVID-19. TCRdb's copy holds only in-frame clones and misses some; the assay was immunoSEQ multiplex PCR. The sample gives some 80,000 clones, about 90% of which show up once; over 2% is in the top ten. Sequencing was done on a sample of peripheral blood. The receptors originated from a human donor in a cohort sampled during active COVID-19.

The chain links TRBV12-3 or TRBV12-4 to TRBJ2-7; 10 bases align to TRBD1. The CDR3 contains 13 residues. Trimming removed 5 bases from V and 3 bases from J; junction bases left unmatched: 1. CDR3: CASSGQGVYEQYF. CDR3 DNA sequence: TGTGCCAGCAGTGGACAGGGGGTCTACGAGCAGTACTTC.

The chain links TRBV19 to TRBJ1-1; the match to TRBD1 covers 8 bases. The germline gives CDR1 LNHDA, CDR2 SQIVND (reference sequence). This CDR3 comprises 14 residues. V dropped 6 bases and J dropped 0; count of bases not matched to a gene: 3. CDR3 nucleotide sequence: TGTGCCAGTAGGCCAGGGGGCATGAACACTGAAGCTTTCTTT. Amino acid sequence: CASRPGGMNTEAFF.

The V call is TRBV19, the J call TRBJ2-3; maybe TRBD1 (5 bases). This CDR3 has 15 residues. The V end lost 3 bases, the J end lost 2 bases, and 12 bases lay between the germline ends. Germline assignment: CDR1 LNHDA and CDR2 SQIVND (reference sequence). CDR3 in DNA: TGTGCCAGTAGTATGGCAGGGTGGATCACAGATACGCAGTATTTT. This gives the protein CASSMAGWITDTQYF.

This clone has only one observation. The chain links TRBV3-1 (or the pseudogene TRBV3-2) to TRBJ1-4; 8 bases line up with TRBD1. V gave up 3 bases and J gave up 3 bases; unmatched junction bases: 3. CDR3 length: 15 amino acids. In germline, CDR1 is LGHDT, CDR2 YNNKEL (reference sequence). The chain's CDR3 is CASSHRQGSNEKLFF. The CDR3 bases are TGTGCCAGCAGCCACCGACAGGGGTCTAATGAAAAACTGTTTTTT.

The chain has TRBV19 and TRBJ2-3; 9 bases align to TRBD2. Germline V lookup: CDR1 LNHDA, CDR2 SQIVND (reference sequence). V shed 5 bases and J 0 bases; nucleotides not matched to a gene: 9. This CDR3 spans 17 amino acids. The CDR3 here is CASSSRGSGGSTDTQYF. The DNA of the CDR3 is TGTGCCAGTAGTTCCCGGGGTAGCGGGGGAAGCACAGATACGCAGTATTTT. Full variable domain (remainder filled in from reference TRBV19 and TRBJ2-3): DGGITQSPKYLFRKEGQNVTLSCEQNLNHDAMYWYRQDPGQGLRLIYYSQIVNDFQKGDIAEGYSVSREKKESFPLTVTSAQKNPTAFYLCASSSRGSGGSTDTQYFGPGTRLTVL.

V usage is TRBV14 and J usage is TRBJ2-2, with 14 bases aligning to TRBD2. Trimming took 2 bases from V and 0 from J; bases not matched to a gene: 11. The CDR3 covers 21 residues. From germline, CDR1 is SGHDN and CDR2 FVKESK. CDR3 sequence (DNA): TGTGCCAGCAGCCAATTGGGACTAGCGGGAGCTCTTTTCGCGAACACCGGGGAGCTGTTTTTT. Its translation: CASSQLGLAGALFANTGELFF.

This clone was found a few times. This chain joins TRBV5-1 and TRBJ1-5; 7 nucleotides line up with TRBD1. The CDR3 runs to 16 residues. J was trimmed by 4 bases and V by 4 bases; bases with no gene match: 11. Germline-derived CDR1 and CDR2 are SGHRS and YFSETQ. CDR3 nucleotides: TGCGCCAGCAGCGCGTACCCGGGACAGAGTAATCAGCCCCAGCATTTT. Its translation is CASSAYPGQSNQPQHF.

The V and J genes are TRBV14 and TRBJ1-2; 7 bases agree with TRBD1. V shed 3 bases, J shed 1 base, and the junction held 5 bases outside the gene matches. The CDR3 length is 15 residues. Germline CDR1 is SGHDN and CDR2 is FVKESK. CDR3 nucleotide sequence: TGTGCCAGCAGCCAGAGGGGACAGTTTAACTATGGCTACACCTTC. Translation: CASSQRGQFNYGYTF.

This chain joins TRBV27 and TRBJ2-1; 7 bases line up with TRBD1. The CDR3 is 14 amino acids. Germline V gene sequence: CDR1 MNHEY, CDR2 SMNVEV (reference sequence). The V gene end was trimmed by 5 bases and the J gene end by 2 bases; junction bases not matched to a gene: 3. The CDR3 protein is CASSPGTAYNEQFF. The DNA of the CDR3 is TGTGCCAGCAGTCCCGGGACAGCCTACAATGAGCAGTTCTTC.

The count of this clone is one. The chain uses TRBV5-6 and TRBJ2-7; 8 bases are a match to TRBD1. The CDR3 contains 15 residues. V gave up 1 base and J gave up 1 base; unmatched junction bases: 4. Germline V lookup: CDR1 SGHDT, CDR2 YYEEEE. CDR3 sequence reads: CASSLLGTGSYEQYF. DNA of the CDR3: TGTGCCAGCAGCTTGCTCGGGACAGGATCCTACGAGCAGTACTTC.

This sequence joins TRBV19 and TRBJ1-3; D is uncertain. The CDR3 runs 15 residues. Germline-derived CDR1 and CDR2 are LNHDA and SQIVND (reference sequence). Trimming removed 3 bases at V and 2 bases at J, with 11 bases between. The CDR3 DNA sequence: TGTGCCAGTAGTATGGGCGCCTACCCTGGAAACACCATATATTTT. It encodes CASSMGAYPGNTIYF.

This sequence joins TRBV18 and TRBJ1-5; weak D call: TRBD1 (6 bases). Germline loops: CDR1 KGHSH, CDR2 LQKENI. The CDR3 sequence is 14 residues long. Trimming shortened V by 1 base and J by 6 bases, and 10 bases separated the two germline ends. The CDR3 loop reads CASSPQQGRQPQHF. CDR3 nucleotides: TGTGCCAGCTCACCACAACAGGGACGTCAGCCCCAGCATTTT.

The rearrangement links TRBV28 to TRBJ1-2; TRBD1 might be the D (6 bases). Germline assignment: CDR1 MDHEN and CDR2 SYDVKM. Trimming cost V 6 bases and J 5 bases, with 13 bases left between them. This CDR3 is built from 13 residues. The CDR3 region is CASSPRGRYGYTF. CDR3 DNA: TGTGCCAGCAGCCCGAGGGGGAGATATGGCTACACCTTC.

The J gene is TRBJ2-4, the V gene TRBV3-1 (or the pseudogene TRBV3-2); TRBD1 matches 9 bases. The length of the CDR3 is 13 residues. CDR1 and CDR2 (germline): LGHDT, YNNKEL (reference sequence). J lost 7 bases, V lost 5 bases, and 3 bases had no gene match. The CDR3 DNA reads TGTGCCAGCAGCGCGACAGGGGGTAACATTCAGTACTTC. Its translation is CASSATGGNIQYF.

The gene calls are TRBV19 and TRBJ1-4, with D uncertain. In germline, CDR1 is LNHDA, CDR2 SQIVND (reference sequence). V lost 3 bases and J lost 8, with 7 bases in between. The length of the CDR3 is 12 residues. CDR3 DNA sequence: TGTGCCAGTAGTATGGTGCGGGAAAAACTGTTTTTT. This translates into CASSMVREKLFF. Full variable domain (outside the CDR3, taken from reference TRBV19 and TRBJ1-4): DGGITQSPKYLFRKEGQNVTLSCEQNLNHDAMYWYRQDPGQGLRLIYYSQIVNDFQKGDIAEGYSVSREKKESFPLTVTSAQKNPTAFYLCASSMVREKLFFGSGTQLSVL.

The chain has TRBV19 and TRBJ2-2, with D unresolved. Germline V gene data show CDR1 as LNHDA and CDR2 as SQIVND (reference sequence). Between the trimmed V and J ends, which lost 1 base and 6 bases, there was a span of 9 bases. The CDR3 runs 14 residues. The CDR3 sequence: CASSIAPEPGELFF. In DNA form, the CDR3 reads TGTGCCAGTAGTATAGCTCCAGAACCCGGGGAGCTGTTTTTT.

The V call is TRBV4-3, the J call TRBJ2-2, with 9 bases aligning to TRBD2. The CDR3 extends over 16 amino acids. CDR1 is LGHNA and CDR2 is YSLEER in the germline V gene. Trimming took 6 bases from V and 5 from J; bases not matched to a gene: 10. As DNA, the CDR3 is TGCGCCAGCAGGACTAGTAGCGGGAGTGTTACCGGGGAGCTGTTTTTT. It yields the protein CASRTSSGSVTGELFF.

The V and J genes are TRBV15 and TRBJ2-1; D not resolved. The CDR3 sequence is 12 residues long. Per the germline V gene, CDR1 is LNHNV and CDR2 is YYDKDF (reference sequence). Trimming shortened V by 2 bases and J by 10 bases, and 9 bases separated the two germline ends. CDR3 residues: CATSRQNQEQFF. The DNA for the CDR3 is TGTGCCACCAGCAGACAAAATCAGGAGCAGTTCTTC.

The rearrangement links TRBV19 to TRBJ2-7, with TRBD1 matching 9 bases. V dropped 5 bases and J dropped 4; count of bases not matched to a gene: 6. This CDR3 is 14 amino acids long. From germline, CDR1 is LNHDA and CDR2 SQIVND (reference sequence). The chain's CDR3 is CASSYGTGLYEQYF. The CDR3 bases are TGTGCCAGTAGTTACGGGACAGGGTTGTACGAGCAGTACTTC.

This clone appeared a few times. The rearrangement joins TRBV4-3 to TRBJ2-5; the match to TRBD1 covers 9 bases. V dropped 4 bases and J dropped 5; count of bases not matched to a gene: 8. CDR1 and CDR2 from the germline V gene are LGHNA and YSLEER. The CDR3 runs to 15 residues. The chain's CDR3 is CASSRLQGAGETQYF. CDR3 DNA sequence: TGCGCCAGCAGCCGGCTACAGGGGGCGGGGGAGACCCAGTACTTC.

This sequence joins TRBV9 and TRBJ2-7; 7 bases line up with TRBD1. V was pared by 4 bases and J by 4 bases, with 2 bases of the junction left unmatched. Looked up from germline, CDR1 is SGDLS and CDR2 is YYNGEE. The CDR3 spans 12 residues. The CDR3 loop reads CASSPRGYEQYF. As DNA, the CDR3 is TGTGCCAGCAGCCCCAGGGGGTACGAGCAGTACTTC.

A word on this clone: Different DNA sequences within this sample yield the same CDR3. The V call is TRBV7-2, the J call TRBJ2-3; D not certain. Germline V lookup: CDR1 SGHTA, CDR2 FQGNSA. With 5 bases removed from V and 2 bases from J, the gap between germline ends came to 5 bases. The CDR3 extends over 12 amino acids. The DNA of the CDR3 is TGTGCCAGCAGCCCCTACACAGATACGCAGTATTTT. Its translation is CASSPYTDTQYF.

The CDR3 is CASSQDWGANEKLFF. For the CDR3, the DNA is TGTGCCAGCAGCCAAGATTGGGGGGCTAATGAAAAACTGTTTTTT. The chain uses TRBV3-1 (or the pseudogene TRBV3-2) and TRBJ1-4; weak D call: TRBD1 (5 bases). This CDR3 is 15 amino acids long. CDR1 is LGHDT and CDR2 is YNNKEL in the germline V gene (reference sequence). Deletions cut 0 bases from V and 3 bases from J, with 8 bases between.

This chain uses TRBV3-1 (or the pseudogene TRBV3-2) with TRBJ2-2; no firm D call. Germline loops: CDR1 LGHDT, CDR2 YNNKEL (reference sequence). The V and J ends lost 3 bases and 6 bases respectively, with 14 bases between them. The CDR3 spans 15 residues. CDR3 DNA sequence: TGTGCCAGCAGCCAGCCGAGGTTCGGAGCCGGGGAGCTGTTTTTT. As protein: CASSQPRFGAGELFF.

V and J are TRBV18 and TRBJ1-2; D gene ambiguous. Germline assignment: CDR1 KGHSH and CDR2 LQKENI. V was clipped by 3 bases and J by 4 bases, with 12 bases between them. There are 14 residues in the CDR3. In DNA form, the CDR3 reads TGTGCCAGCTCACCTAAACAGAATCCCTATGGCTACACCTTC. It yields the protein CASSPKQNPYGYTF.